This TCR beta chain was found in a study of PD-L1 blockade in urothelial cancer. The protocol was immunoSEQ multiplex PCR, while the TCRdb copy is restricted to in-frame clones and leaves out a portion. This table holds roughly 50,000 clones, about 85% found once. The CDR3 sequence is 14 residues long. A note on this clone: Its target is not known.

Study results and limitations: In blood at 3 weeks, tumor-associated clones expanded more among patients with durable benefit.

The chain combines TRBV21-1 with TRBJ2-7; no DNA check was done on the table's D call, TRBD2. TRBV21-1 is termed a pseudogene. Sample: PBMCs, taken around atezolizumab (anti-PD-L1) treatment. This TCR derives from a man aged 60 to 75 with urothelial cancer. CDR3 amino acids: CASSKRDWSYEQYF. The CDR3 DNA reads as TGTGCCAGCAGCAAAAGGGACTGGTCCTACGAGCAGTACTTC.